These 2 T cell receptor beta chains were all obtained from the same sample, sequenced in a study of early T cells in non-severe SARS-CoV-2 infection. Via MiXCR, TCRdb re-called the 5' RACE reads, giving one row per CDR3 protein. The sample lists tens of thousands of distinct CDR3 sequences; roughly 12% were seen once. Here the sequenced sample was whole blood, taken at baseline. The receptor source for this set is an adult who was a healthcare worker with PCR-confirmed SARS-CoV-2 infection or an uninfected control (not recorded which).

The rearrangement uses TRBV3-1 and TRBJ1-1; D is undetermined. V was clipped by 8 bases and J by 1 base, with 8 bases between them. Germline values: CDR1 LGHDT, CDR2 YNNKEL (reference sequence). The length of the CDR3 is 12 residues. This CDR3 is CASSQANTEAFF. CDR3 sequence (DNA): TGTGCCAGCTCGCAGGCGAACACTGAAGCTTTCTTT.

This clonotype has at least ten counts. This chain joins TRBV2 and TRBJ1-5; D unclear. CDR3 length: 15 amino acids. The germline CDR1 and CDR2 sequences are SNHLY and FYNNEI. The V end lost 6 bases, the J end lost 0 bases, and 12 bases lay between the germline ends. CDR3 coding DNA: TGTGCCAGCAGCGTTGGACCGGCTAGCAATCAGCCCCAGCATTTT. This encodes CASSVGPASNQPQHF.